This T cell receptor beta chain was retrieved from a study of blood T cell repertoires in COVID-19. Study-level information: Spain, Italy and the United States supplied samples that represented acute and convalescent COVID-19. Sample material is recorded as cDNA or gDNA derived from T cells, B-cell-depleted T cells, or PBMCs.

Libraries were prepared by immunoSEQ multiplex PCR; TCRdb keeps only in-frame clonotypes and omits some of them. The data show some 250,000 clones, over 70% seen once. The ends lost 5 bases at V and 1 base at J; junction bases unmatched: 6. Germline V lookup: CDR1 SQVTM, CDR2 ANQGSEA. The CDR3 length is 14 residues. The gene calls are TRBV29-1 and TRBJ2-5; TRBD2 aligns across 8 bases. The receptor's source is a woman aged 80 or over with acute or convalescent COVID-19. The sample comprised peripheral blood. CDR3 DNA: TGCAGCGTTCGGGGGGGGTTTTCCCAAGAGACCCAGTACTTC. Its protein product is CSVRGGFSQETQYF.